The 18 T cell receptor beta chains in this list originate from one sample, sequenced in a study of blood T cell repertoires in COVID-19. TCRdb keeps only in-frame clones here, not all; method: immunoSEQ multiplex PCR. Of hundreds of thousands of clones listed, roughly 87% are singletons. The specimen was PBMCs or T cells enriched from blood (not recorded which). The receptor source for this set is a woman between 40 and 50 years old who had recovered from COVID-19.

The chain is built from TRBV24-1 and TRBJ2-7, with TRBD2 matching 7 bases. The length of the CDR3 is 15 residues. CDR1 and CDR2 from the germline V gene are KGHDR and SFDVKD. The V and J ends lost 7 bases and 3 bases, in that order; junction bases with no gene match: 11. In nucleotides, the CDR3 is TGTGCCACCAGCCGGGGAGCGGGGTATAACTACGAGCAGTACTTC. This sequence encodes CATSRGAGYNYEQYF.

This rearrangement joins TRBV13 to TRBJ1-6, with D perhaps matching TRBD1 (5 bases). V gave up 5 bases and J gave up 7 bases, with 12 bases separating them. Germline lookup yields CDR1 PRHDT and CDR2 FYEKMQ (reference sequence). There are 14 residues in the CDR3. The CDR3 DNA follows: TGTGCCAGCAGCACAGCGGGGGGGAATTCACCCCTCCACTTT. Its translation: CASSTAGGNSPLHF.

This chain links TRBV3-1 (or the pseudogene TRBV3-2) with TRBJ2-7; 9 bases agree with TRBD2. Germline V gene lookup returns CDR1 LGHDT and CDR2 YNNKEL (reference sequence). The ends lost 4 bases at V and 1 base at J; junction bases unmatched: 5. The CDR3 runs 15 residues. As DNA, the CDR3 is TGTGCCAGCAGCCCCGGGACTAGCTTTTCCTACGAGCAGTACTTC. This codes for CASSPGTSFSYEQYF.

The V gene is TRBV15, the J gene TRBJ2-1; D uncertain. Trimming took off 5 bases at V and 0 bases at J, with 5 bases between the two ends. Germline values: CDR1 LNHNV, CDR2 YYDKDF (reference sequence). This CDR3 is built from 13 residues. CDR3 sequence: CATSLSSYNEQFF. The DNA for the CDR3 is TGTGCCACCAGCCTGAGCTCCTACAATGAGCAGTTCTTC.

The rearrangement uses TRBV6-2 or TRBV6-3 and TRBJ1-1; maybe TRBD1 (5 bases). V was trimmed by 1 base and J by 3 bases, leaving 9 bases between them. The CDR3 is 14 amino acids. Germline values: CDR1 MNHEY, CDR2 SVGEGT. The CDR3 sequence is CASSYLKTDTEAFF. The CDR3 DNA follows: TGTGCCAGCAGTTACTTAAAGACAGACACTGAAGCTTTCTTT.

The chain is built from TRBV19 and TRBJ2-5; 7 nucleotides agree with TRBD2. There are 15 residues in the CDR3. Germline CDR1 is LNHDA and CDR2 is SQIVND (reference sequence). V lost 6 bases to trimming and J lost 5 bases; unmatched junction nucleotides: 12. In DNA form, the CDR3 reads TGTGCCAGTAGCTCCGCCGGGACTATTATGGAGACCCAGTACTTC. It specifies CASSSAGTIMETQYF.

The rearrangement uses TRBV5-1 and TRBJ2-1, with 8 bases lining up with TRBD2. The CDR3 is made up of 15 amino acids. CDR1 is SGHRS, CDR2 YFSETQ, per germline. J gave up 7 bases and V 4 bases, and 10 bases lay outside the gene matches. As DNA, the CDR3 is TGCGCCAGCAGCCCGAATAGCGGGAACGGAAATGAGCAGTTCTTC. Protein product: CASSPNSGNGNEQFF.

The CDR3 loop is CASSGNRDRETKNIQYF. CDR3 bases: TGTGCCAGCAGCGGCAACCGGGACAGGGAAACCAAAAACATTCAGTACTTC. The chain is built from TRBV21-1 and TRBJ2-4; the table's D call, TRBD1, was not checked against the DNA. TRBV21-1 is described as a pseudogene. The CDR3 consists of 17 residues.

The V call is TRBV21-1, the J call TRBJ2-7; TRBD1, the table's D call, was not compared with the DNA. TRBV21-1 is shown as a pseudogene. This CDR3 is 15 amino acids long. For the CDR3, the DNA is TGTGCCAGCAGCAACTTGACAGGGGGACGGTACGAGCAGTACTTC. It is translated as CASSNLTGGRYEQYF.

The CDR3 is CASSLMGQNTEAFF. The CDR3 DNA reads as TGTGCCAGCAGCTTAATGGGCCAGAACACTGAAGCTTTCTTT. The chain joins TRBV7-3 to TRBJ1-1; no clear D gene. V was cut by 1 base and J by 1 base, with 7 bases left in between. Germline V lookup: CDR1 SGHTA, CDR2 FQGTGA. The CDR3 loop spans 14 amino acids.

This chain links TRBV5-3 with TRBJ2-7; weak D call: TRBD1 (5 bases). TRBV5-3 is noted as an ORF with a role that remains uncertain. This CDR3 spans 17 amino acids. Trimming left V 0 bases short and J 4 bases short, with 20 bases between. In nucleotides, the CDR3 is TGTGCCAGAAGCTTGGAAGGCGGTTTCAGGGCAGTTTACGAGCAGTACTTC. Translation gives CARSLEGGFRAVYEQYF.

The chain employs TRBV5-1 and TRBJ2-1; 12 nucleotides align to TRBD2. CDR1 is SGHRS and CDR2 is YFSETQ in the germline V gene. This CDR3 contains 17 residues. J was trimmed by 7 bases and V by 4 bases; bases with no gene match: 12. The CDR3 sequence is CASSGGLAGGPQNEQFF. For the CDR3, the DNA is TGCGCCAGCAGCGGTGGGCTAGCGGGAGGGCCCCAAAATGAGCAGTTCTTC.

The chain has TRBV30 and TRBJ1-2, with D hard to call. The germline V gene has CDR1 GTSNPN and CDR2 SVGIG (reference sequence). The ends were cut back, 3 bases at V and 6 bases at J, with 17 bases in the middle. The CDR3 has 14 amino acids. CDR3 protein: CAWSPYVQVNGYTF. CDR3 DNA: TGTGCCTGGAGCCCCTATGTCCAGGTGAATGGCTACACCTTC.

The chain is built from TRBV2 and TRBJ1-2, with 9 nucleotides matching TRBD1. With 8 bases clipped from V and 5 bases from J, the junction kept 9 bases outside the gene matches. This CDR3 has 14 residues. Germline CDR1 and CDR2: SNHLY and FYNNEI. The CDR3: CASGGQGIMYGYTF. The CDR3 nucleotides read TGTGCCAGCGGTGGACAGGGGATAATGTATGGCTACACCTTC.

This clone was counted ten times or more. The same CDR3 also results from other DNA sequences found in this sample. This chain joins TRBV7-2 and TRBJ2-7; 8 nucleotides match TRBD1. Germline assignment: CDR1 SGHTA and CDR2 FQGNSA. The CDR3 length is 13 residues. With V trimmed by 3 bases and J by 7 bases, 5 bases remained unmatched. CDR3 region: CASSFGQGGEQYF. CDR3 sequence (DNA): TGTGCCAGCAGCTTCGGACAGGGCGGGGAGCAGTACTTC.

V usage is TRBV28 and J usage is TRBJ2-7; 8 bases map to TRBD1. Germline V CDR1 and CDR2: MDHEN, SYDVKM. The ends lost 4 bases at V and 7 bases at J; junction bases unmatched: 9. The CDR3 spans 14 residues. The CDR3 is CASSSGTGLLEQYF. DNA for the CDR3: TGTGCCAGCAGTTCCGGGACAGGCCTCCTTGAGCAGTACTTC.

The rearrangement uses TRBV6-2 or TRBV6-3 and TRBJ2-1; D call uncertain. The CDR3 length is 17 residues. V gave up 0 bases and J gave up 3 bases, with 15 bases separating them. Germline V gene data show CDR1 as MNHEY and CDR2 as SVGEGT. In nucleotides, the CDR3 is TGTGCCAGCAGTTACTCGAGTGTGGGCTCCCACTACAATGAGCAGTTCTTC. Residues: CASSYSSVGSHYNEQFF.

CDR3 sequence (DNA): TGCAGCGTGGGGACAGGGGTTAGCAATCAGCCCCAGCATTTT. This encodes CSVGTGVSNQPQHF. The rearrangement joins TRBV29-1 to TRBJ1-5; 10 positions match TRBD1. Germline CDR1 SQVTM, CDR2 ANQGSEA. This CDR3 is built from 14 residues. V lost 6 bases to trimming and J lost 0 bases; unmatched junction nucleotides: 2.